Below, 2 T cell receptor beta chains from the same sample are listed, as sequenced in a study of blood T cells in healthy people across ages. It was with a sample-barcoded 5' primer and a J-beta primer mix that a second PCR of roughly 7 to 12 cycles was run. MiXCR, applied by TCRdb to the 5' RACE reads, yields one record per CDR3 protein. The table includes approximately 940,000 distinct CDR3 sequences, around 48% detected once. The sequenced sample was blood. The receptor source for this set is a man younger than 40 in good health.

The chain employs TRBV3-1 and TRBJ1-1, with a tentative D call TRBD1 (6 bases). CDR3 length equals 13 residues. Trimming pared 0 bases from V and 10 bases from J, leaving 12 bases between. Germline CDR1 and CDR2: LGHDT and YNNKEL (reference sequence). CDR3 coding DNA: TGTGCCAGCAGCCAAGAGGTTCGAGGGGGAGCTTTCTTT. Its translation is CASSQEVRGGAFF.

V is TRBV12-5 and J is TRBJ2-1; 9 bases agree with TRBD1. The CDR3 loop spans 17 amino acids. The ends lost 2 bases at V and 5 bases at J; junction bases unmatched: 10. CDR1 and CDR2 from the germline V gene are LGHNT and FRNRAP. The CDR3 is CASGLRSWTGAHNEQFF. The CDR3 DNA is TGTGCTAGTGGTTTGCGAAGTTGGACAGGGGCGCACAATGAGCAGTTCTTC.